This record covers a single T cell receptor (beta chain). The sample originates from a study of blood T cell repertoires in COVID-19. Overall study context: Researchers got acute and convalescent COVID-19 samples from the United States, Italy and Spain.

Sequenced by immunoSEQ multiplex PCR; TCRdb stores in-frame clones only, minus some. The sample holds fewer than 110,000 clones, about 85% seen once. The CDR3 totals 16 residues. Trimming shortened V by 6 bases and J by 3 bases, and 20 bases separated the two germline ends. This chain connects TRBV6-7 to TRBJ1-2, with D uncertain. TRBV6-7 is filed as an ORF, its function uncertain. The sequencing input was peripheral blood. The receptor was isolated from a woman in her seventies with active or convalescent COVID-19. CDR3: CASSPEVLSPHYGYTF. The CDR3 nucleotides are TGTGCCAGCAGCCCGGAGGTCCTATCCCCTCACTATGGCTACACCTTC.